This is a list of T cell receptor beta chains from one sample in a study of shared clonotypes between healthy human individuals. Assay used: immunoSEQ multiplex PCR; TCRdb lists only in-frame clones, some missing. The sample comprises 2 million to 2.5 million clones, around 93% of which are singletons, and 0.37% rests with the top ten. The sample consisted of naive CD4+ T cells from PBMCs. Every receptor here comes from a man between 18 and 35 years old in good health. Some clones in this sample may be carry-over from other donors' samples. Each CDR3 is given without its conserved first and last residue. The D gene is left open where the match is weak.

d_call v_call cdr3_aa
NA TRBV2 ASRPQVPGSDTQY
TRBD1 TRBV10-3 AIRKTGATEAF
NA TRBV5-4 ASSLGQSETQY
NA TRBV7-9 ASSLAVKTEQF
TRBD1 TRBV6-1 ASIKGDRGLNGYT
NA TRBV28 ASSSWEGGTQY
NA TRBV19 ASSQGRGYGYT
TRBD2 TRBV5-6 ASSPARLAGEKRETQY
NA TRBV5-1 ASSLLTAETANVLT
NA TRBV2 ASTEGARLSGANVLT